This T cell receptor beta chain was sequenced for a study of CD8 T cells in ankylosing spondylitis. Study observations and caveats: One TCR beta motif, made up of several highly homologous variants, appeared characteristic of ankylosing spondylitis blood.

The sample holds many counts of this clonotype. Its antigen is not known. No DNA is shown, since the ends of the CDR3 on it are uncertain; the CDR3 is the one TCRdb lists. TCRdb fed the 5' RACE reads into MiXCR, producing one record per CDR3 protein. The sample gives 69,000 or so distinct CDR3 sequences, roughly 5% of which show up once; 2% to 2.5% is in the top ten. The CDR3 is 15 residues long, ends included. This clonotype was obtained from a male donor with ankylosing spondylitis or in good health (not recorded which). The material sequenced was blood, either unsorted or a sorted T cell fraction (not recorded which). The rearrangement joins TRBV21-1 to TRBJ2-3; the table's D call, TRBD1, has no DNA check behind it. TRBV21-1 is a pseudogene segment. The CDR3 loop is CASSKGQEAQIRSIF.